This T cell receptor (beta chain) was captured in a study of T cell repertoires in ileal Crohn's disease. In the study overall: Operated complications were stricturing disease (approximately 61%) and penetrating disease (roughly 39%). About half received postoperative treatment, roughly ten with thiopurines and 15 to 20 anti-TNF. Whole-study findings and limits: Clonal expansions were more frequent in active smokers than non-smokers at surgery.

Patients were adults with ileal or ileocolonic Crohn's disease needing resection. Sequenced by immunoSEQ multiplex PCR; TCRdb stores in-frame clones only, minus some. The repertoire holds about 15,000 clones, with around nine tenths as singletons. Comments on this clone: The antigen remains unidentified.

Germline V gene lookup returns CDR1 SGHAT and CDR2 FQNNGV. V lost 5 bases, J lost 0 bases, and 23 bases lay in between. The CDR3 sequence is 18 residues long. Sequencing was done on a sample of ileal tissue. The clonotype was recovered from an adult with Crohn's disease. V is TRBV11-2 and J is TRBJ2-7; a possible D gene is TRBD2 (6 bases). The DNA of the CDR3 is TGTGCCAGCAGCACCACGAGTTCCAGAGCGGGCTACTCCTACGAGCAGTACTTC. Protein product: CASSTTSSRAGYSYEQYF.